Below, 19 T cell receptor beta chains from the same sample are listed, as sequenced in a study of shared clonotypes between healthy human individuals. Selected positively for CCR7 and CD45RO-negative, naive CD8 cells excluded terminally differentiated effector memory CD45RA+ cells. TCRdb keeps only in-frame clones here, not all; method: immunoSEQ multiplex PCR. The sample shows 1.5 million to 2.5 million clones, less than 95% of them seen only once. The sequencing input was naive CD8+ T cells sorted from blood. The receptors here all came from a young man in good health.

The chain links TRBV9 to TRBJ2-2; 13 nucleotides match TRBD2. Germline V gene sequence: CDR1 SGDLS, CDR2 YYNGEE. This CDR3 spans 15 amino acids. J lost 6 bases, V lost 3 bases, and 2 bases had no gene match. The CDR3 reads CASSGTSGSSGELFF. The CDR3 DNA reads as TGTGCCAGCAGCGGGACTAGCGGGAGTTCCGGGGAGCTGTTTTTT.

J is TRBJ1-1 and V is TRBV4-1, with 7 bases aligning to TRBD1. From germline, CDR1 is MGHRA and CDR2 YSYEKL. With 0 bases clipped from V and 0 bases from J, the junction kept 4 bases outside the gene matches. The CDR3 sequence is 16 residues long. CDR3 in amino acids: CASSQEQGTLNTEAFF. CDR3 coding DNA: TGCGCCAGCAGCCAAGAACAGGGGACCCTGAACACTGAAGCTTTCTTT.

The chain links TRBV5-5 to TRBJ2-2; D call uncertain. The CDR3 extends over 14 amino acids. The germline gives CDR1 SGHKS, CDR2 YYEKEE (reference sequence). V was clipped by 0 bases and J by 5 bases, with 8 bases between them. The CDR3 DNA reads TGTGCCAGCAGCTTGGAACCGTCTACCGGGGAGCTGTTTTTT. As protein: CASSLEPSTGELFF.

The V call is TRBV5-1, the J call TRBJ1-4; TRBD1 matches 7 bases. J was trimmed by 6 bases and V by 1 base; bases with no gene match: 6. Germline V gives CDR1 SGHRS, CDR2 YFSETQ. This CDR3 is 15 amino acids long. The CDR3 DNA sequence: TGCGCCAGCAGCTTGAATACAGGGGTCGATGAAAAACTGTTTTTT. This gives the protein CASSLNTGVDEKLFF.

In this sample, this clone turned up once. This rearrangement joins TRBV7-9 to TRBJ2-5, with D possibly TRBD2 on 5 matching bases. Trimming cost V 1 base and J 9 bases, with 15 bases left between them. CDR1 and CDR2 from the germline V gene are SEHNR and FQNEAQ (reference sequence). The CDR3 totals 14 residues. CDR3 residues: CASSLGFSTEAQYF. CDR3 sequence (DNA): TGTGCCAGCAGCTTAGGCTTCTCCACGGAGGCCCAGTACTTC. Full variable domain (remainder filled in from reference TRBV7-9 and TRBJ2-5): DTGVSQNPRHKITKRGQNVTFRCDPISEHNRLYWYRQTLGQGPEFLTYFQNEAQLEKSRLLSDRFSAERPKGSFSTLEIQRTEQGDSAMYLCASSLGFSTEAQYFGPGTRLLVL.

The gene calls are TRBV5-1 and TRBJ2-4; TRBD1 is a possible D gene (6 bases). Germline lookup yields CDR1 SGHRS and CDR2 YFSETQ. This CDR3 spans 17 amino acids. V lost 0 bases, J lost 0 bases, and 13 bases lay in between. DNA for the CDR3: TGCGCCAGCAGCTTGGCCGTAGGGGGATTAGCCAAAAACATTCAGTACTTC. As protein: CASSLAVGGLAKNIQYF.

The V call is TRBV13, the J call TRBJ1-4; D is possibly TRBD1 (5 bases). V was trimmed by 4 bases and J by 1 base, leaving 7 bases between them. The V gene's germline CDR1 is PRHDT and CDR2 FYEKMQ (reference sequence). CDR3 size: 14 residues. The CDR3 spells CASSSQGTNEKLFF. The CDR3 region has the DNA TGTGCCAGCAGCTCCCAGGGAACTAATGAAAAACTGTTTTTT.

V usage is TRBV10-2 and J usage is TRBJ2-2; D gene unclear. Germline CDR1 is WSHSY and CDR2 is SAAADI. Between the trimmed V and J ends, which lost 0 bases and 8 bases, there was a span of 7 bases. The CDR3 runs to 13 residues. CDR3 region: CASSESASGELFF. CDR3 in DNA: TGCGCCAGCAGTGAGTCCGCCTCGGGGGAGCTGTTTTTT.

This clone was detected only once. CDR3 nucleotides: TGTGCCAGCAGCTTAGCTTTGTATCGGGAGGGTGAAAAACTGTTTTTT. The encoded protein is CASSLALYREGEKLFF. The chain recombines TRBV7-6 with TRBJ1-4; no firm D call. This CDR3 has 16 residues. In germline, CDR1 is SGHVS, CDR2 FNYEAQ. Trimming removed 0 bases from V and 7 bases from J, with 15 bases in between.

Comments on this clone: Distinct nucleotide sequences in the sample also encode this CDR3. The rearrangement links TRBV7-6 to TRBJ2-7; TRBD1 or TRBD2 may be the D gene (5 bases each). The CDR3 is made up of 15 amino acids. CDR1 is SGHVS, CDR2 FNYEAQ, per germline. The ends were cut back, 0 bases at V and 5 bases at J, with 14 bases in the middle. The CDR3 region has the DNA TGTGCCAGCAGCTTAGCGCTCGAGGGCAGGGACGAGCAGTACTTC. Protein: CASSLALEGRDEQYF.

The J gene is TRBJ2-1, the V gene TRBV6-6; 7 bases are a match to TRBD1. CDR1 and CDR2 from the germline V gene are MNHNY and SVGAGI (reference sequence). J was trimmed by 9 bases and V by 2 bases; bases with no gene match: 10. The CDR3 sequence is 15 residues long. The CDR3 region is CASSYTQTGEGEQFF. Here the CDR3 DNA reads TGTGCCAGCAGTTACACTCAAACAGGGGAAGGTGAGCAGTTCTTC.

The gene calls are TRBV6-5 and TRBJ2-3; 7 nucleotides line up with TRBD2. The CDR3 is 16 amino acids. The germline gives CDR1 MNHEY, CDR2 SVGAGI. V gave up 2 bases and J gave up 1 base; unmatched junction bases: 6. The DNA for the CDR3 is TGTGCCAGCAGTTACCGCCGGGGGGAGGGCACAGATACGCAGTATTTT. Its translation: CASSYRRGEGTDTQYF.

On this clone itself: Other DNA sequences in this sample translate to the same CDR3. The chain employs TRBV13 and TRBJ1-4, with D unclear. V dropped 0 bases and J dropped 7 bases, with 3 bases sitting between them. CDR3 length: 12 residues. Germline lookup yields CDR1 PRHDT and CDR2 FYEKMQ (reference sequence). The CDR3 sequence is CASSLGSEKLFF. CDR3 coding DNA: TGTGCCAGCAGCTTAGGCTCTGAAAAACTGTTTTTT.

The V and J genes are TRBV9 and TRBJ1-4, with TRBD1 matching over 10 bases. The CDR3 extends over 16 amino acids. Germline values: CDR1 SGDLS, CDR2 YYNGEE. J was trimmed by 5 bases and V by 4 bases; bases with no gene match: 8. CDR3 amino acids: CASSPPGQGRNEKLFF. CDR3 nucleotides: TGTGCCAGCAGCCCCCCGGGACAGGGGAGAAATGAAAAACTGTTTTTT. The variable domain in full, completed from reference TRBV9 and TRBJ1-4, reads DSGVTQTPKHLITATGQRVTLRCSPRSGDLSVYWYQQSLDQGLQFLIQYYNGEERAKGNILERFSAQQFPDLHSELNLSSLELGDSALYFCASSPPGQGRNEKLFFGSGTQLSVL.

Points on this clone: Additional DNA sequences in this sample encode the identical CDR3. The V call is TRBV27, the J call TRBJ1-6; no reliable D call. The CDR3 runs 16 residues. Trimming took 6 bases from V and 0 from J, leaving 12 bases between them. Germline CDR1 reads MNHEY; CDR2 reads SMNVEV (reference sequence). CDR3 loop: CASSPSLSSYNSPLHF. The DNA for the CDR3 is TGTGCCAGCAGCCCCAGTCTGAGCTCCTATAATTCACCCCTCCACTTT.

The chain employs TRBV6-6 and TRBJ1-1; 7 bases match TRBD1. With 7 bases clipped from V and 0 bases from J, the junction kept 5 bases outside the gene matches. CDR1 and CDR2 (germline): MNHNY, SVGAGI (reference sequence). This CDR3 is 14 amino acids long. CDR3 nucleotide sequence: TGTGCCAGCATCGAAGGGACAGTGAACACTGAAGCTTTCTTT. Translated: CASIEGTVNTEAFF.

A note on this clone: This sample also contains other DNA sequences that code for the same CDR3. V is TRBV4-1 and J is TRBJ2-5; no clear D. Germline assignment: CDR1 MGHRA and CDR2 YSYEKL. The CDR3 runs to 14 residues. The V end was cut by 0 bases, the J end by 1 base, with 6 bases between. CDR3 in amino acids: CASSQEASQETQYF. In nucleotides, the CDR3 is TGCGCCAGCAGCCAAGAAGCGAGCCAAGAGACCCAGTACTTC.

The V and J genes are TRBV6-5 and TRBJ2-5; D is unclear. Germline V gene data show CDR1 as MNHEY and CDR2 as SVGAGI. Trimming took 4 bases from V and 4 from J, leaving 16 bases between them. The CDR3 is made up of 15 amino acids. CDR3 amino acids: CASSSPPPDIETQYF. CDR3 bases: TGTGCCAGCAGTTCCCCGCCCCCAGATATAGAGACCCAGTACTTC.

This rearrangement joins TRBV6-5 to TRBJ2-1; weak D call: TRBD1 (5 bases). Germline CDR1 and CDR2: MNHEY and SVGAGI. The CDR3 is 13 residues long. The V end lost 8 bases, the J end lost 6 bases, and 14 bases lay between the germline ends. The CDR3 nucleotides read TGTGCCAGCGGGCAGGGTCGACGCAATGAGCAGTTCTTC. This translates into CASGQGRRNEQFF.